The 7 T cell receptor beta chains below come from one sample, sequenced in a study of technical replicates of blood from a handful of donors. TCRdb's table, derived via immunoSEQ multiplex PCR, lists solely in-frame clones and lacks some. This repertoire shows 75,000 to 100,000 clones, around 94% found once; its top ten account for 0.38%. Sequences were obtained from T cells isolated from PBMCs. Receptors were obtained from a human donor in good health.

The chain is built from TRBV5-6 and TRBJ1-1, with 11 bases lining up with TRBD1. The CDR3 is made up of 15 amino acids. V lost 0 bases, J lost 5 bases, and 3 bases stayed unmatched. The germline V gene encodes CDR1 SGHDT and CDR2 YYEEEE. The CDR3: CASSLGGTGGTEAFF. The CDR3 DNA reads TGTGCCAGCAGCTTGGGAGGGACAGGGGGGACTGAAGCTTTCTTT.

This clone was counted once. V gene TRBV11-3 combines with J gene TRBJ2-3; D is uncertain. The length of the CDR3 is 16 residues. Trimming stripped 1 base from V and 2 bases from J, with 13 bases between. Germline V gene data show CDR1 as SGHNT and CDR2 as YENEEA. The CDR3 DNA follows: TGTGCCAGCAGCTTAGGAGTGGGCTTACTCACAGATACGCAGTATTTT. The encoded protein is CASSLGVGLLTDTQYF. Based on the CDR3 plus reference TRBV11-3 and TRBJ2-3, the full variable domain is EAGVVQSPRYKIIEKKQPVAFWCNPISGHNTLYWYLQNLGQGPELLIRYENEEAVDDSQLPKDRFSAERLKGVDSTLKIQPAELGDSAVYLCASSLGVGLLTDTQYFGPGTRLTVL.

V gene TRBV7-2 combines with J gene TRBJ2-7, with TRBD2 matching 8 bases. J was trimmed by 4 bases and V by 1 base; bases with no gene match: 6. Germline V gene data show CDR1 as SGHTA and CDR2 as FQGNSA. The CDR3 is 15 amino acids. In nucleotides, the CDR3 is TGTGCCAGCAGCTTAGTAACGGGGGGGGGTTACGAGCAGTACTTC. Translated, it gives CASSLVTGGGYEQYF.

The chain has TRBV6-1 and TRBJ1-2; 9 bases agree with TRBD1. There are 16 residues in the CDR3. V dropped 2 bases and J dropped 7; count of bases not matched to a gene: 11. CDR1 and CDR2 from the germline V gene are MNHNS and SASEGT. CDR3 sequence: CASSERTGEGVSGYTF. The CDR3 DNA sequence: TGTGCCAGCAGTGAACGGACAGGGGAGGGGGTTAGTGGCTACACCTTC.

This chain links TRBV27 with TRBJ1-3; D is uncertain. Trimming cost V 3 bases and J 4 bases, with 10 bases left between them. CDR1 and CDR2 (germline): MNHEY, SMNVEV (reference sequence). CDR3 length: 14 amino acids. CDR3 loop: CASSLAHFGNTIYF. In DNA form, the CDR3 reads TGTGCCAGCAGTTTGGCCCATTTCGGAAACACCATATATTTT.

This sequence joins TRBV10-3 and TRBJ1-1, with TRBD1 as a possible D gene (5 bases). Germline CDR1 is ENHRY and CDR2 is SYGVKD. CDR3 length: 14 amino acids. The germline V and J ends were trimmed by 0 bases and 1 base, with 6 bases remaining between them. CDR3 DNA: TGTGCCATCAGTGAGTCAGGGGCGAACACTGAAGCTTTCTTT. Its protein is CAISESGANTEAFF.

V is TRBV2 and J is TRBJ1-5; 8 bases line up with TRBD1. The V segment lost 7 bases and the J segment 5 bases; nucleotides outside the gene matches: 4. Germline CDR1 is SNHLY and CDR2 is FYNNEI. CDR3 length: 13 amino acids. CDR3 DNA: TGTGCCAGCAATGGACAGGGAGATCAGCCCCAGCATTTT. Its translation is CASNGQGDQPQHF.